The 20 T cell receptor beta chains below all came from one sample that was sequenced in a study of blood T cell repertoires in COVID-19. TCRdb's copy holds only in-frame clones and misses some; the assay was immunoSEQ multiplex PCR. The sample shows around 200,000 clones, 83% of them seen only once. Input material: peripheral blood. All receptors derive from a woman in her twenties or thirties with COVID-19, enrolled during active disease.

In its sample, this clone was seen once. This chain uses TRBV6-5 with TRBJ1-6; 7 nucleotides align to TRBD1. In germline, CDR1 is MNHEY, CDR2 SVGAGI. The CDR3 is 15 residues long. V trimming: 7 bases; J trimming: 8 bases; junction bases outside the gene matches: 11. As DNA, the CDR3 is TGTGCCAGCACCCAGGCAGGGGGAAGAGATTCACCCCTCCACTTT. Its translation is CASTQAGGRDSPLHF.

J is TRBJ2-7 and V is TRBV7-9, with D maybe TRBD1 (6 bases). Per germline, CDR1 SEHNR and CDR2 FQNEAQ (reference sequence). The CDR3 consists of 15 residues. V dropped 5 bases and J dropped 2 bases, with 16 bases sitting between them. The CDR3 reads CASSPGHPNTYEQYF. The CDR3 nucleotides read TGTGCCAGCAGCCCGGGACACCCCAACACCTACGAGCAGTACTTC.

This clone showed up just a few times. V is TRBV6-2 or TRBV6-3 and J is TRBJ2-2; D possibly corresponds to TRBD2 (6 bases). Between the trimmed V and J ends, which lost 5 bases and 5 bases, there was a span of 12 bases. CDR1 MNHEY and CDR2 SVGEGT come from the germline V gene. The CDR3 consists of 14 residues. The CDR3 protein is CASSSLAPTGELFF. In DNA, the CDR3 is TGTGCCAGCAGTAGCCTAGCGCCGACCGGGGAGCTGTTTTTT.

CDR3 residues: CASSDTDRYNEQFF. DNA of the CDR3: TGTGCCAGCAGCGATACCGACAGATACAATGAGCAGTTCTTC. The chain recombines TRBV5-4 with TRBJ2-1, with TRBD1 as a possible D gene (5 bases). The length of the CDR3 is 14 residues. Germline V gives CDR1 SGHNT, CDR2 YYREEE (reference sequence). V was shortened by 4 bases and J by 4 bases, with 12 bases between the two germline ends.

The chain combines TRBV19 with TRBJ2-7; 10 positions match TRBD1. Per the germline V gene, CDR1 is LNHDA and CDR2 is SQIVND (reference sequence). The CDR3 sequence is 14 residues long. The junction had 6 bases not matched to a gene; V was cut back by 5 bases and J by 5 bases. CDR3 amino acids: CASSDRGRENEQYF. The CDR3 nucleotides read TGTGCCAGTAGTGACAGGGGGCGCGAGAACGAGCAGTACTTC.

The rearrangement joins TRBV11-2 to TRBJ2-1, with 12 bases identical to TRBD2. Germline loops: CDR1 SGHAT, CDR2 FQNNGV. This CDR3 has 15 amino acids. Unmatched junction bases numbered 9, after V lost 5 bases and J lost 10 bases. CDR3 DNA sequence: TGTGCCAGCAGCCCCGCCGGACTAGCGGGACGGGAGCAGTTCTTC. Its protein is CASSPAGLAGREQFF.

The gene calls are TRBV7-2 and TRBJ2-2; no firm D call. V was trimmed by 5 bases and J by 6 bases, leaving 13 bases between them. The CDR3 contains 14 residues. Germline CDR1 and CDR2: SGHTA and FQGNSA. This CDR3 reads CASSQSRFPGELFF. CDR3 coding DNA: TGTGCCAGCAGCCAGTCTCGTTTTCCCGGGGAGCTGTTTTTT.

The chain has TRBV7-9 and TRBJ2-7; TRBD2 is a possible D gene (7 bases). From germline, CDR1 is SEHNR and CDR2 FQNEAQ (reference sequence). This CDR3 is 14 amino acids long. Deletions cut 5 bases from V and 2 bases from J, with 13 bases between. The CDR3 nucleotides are TGTGCCAGCAGCGGGGGGGGCATCGCCTACGAGCAGTACTTC. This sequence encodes CASSGGGIAYEQYF.

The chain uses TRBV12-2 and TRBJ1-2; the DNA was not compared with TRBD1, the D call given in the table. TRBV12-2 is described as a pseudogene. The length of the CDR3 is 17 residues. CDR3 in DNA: TGTGCAAGTCGCTTATCTGGTAGGCGCGACAGGGACTATGGCTACACCTTC. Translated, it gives CASRLSGRRDRDYGYTF.

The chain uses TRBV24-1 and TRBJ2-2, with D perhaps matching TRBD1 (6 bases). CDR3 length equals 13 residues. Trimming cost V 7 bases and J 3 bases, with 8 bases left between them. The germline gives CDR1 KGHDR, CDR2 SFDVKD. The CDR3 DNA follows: TGTGCCACCAGCAGGGGTTACACCGGGGAGCTGTTTTTT. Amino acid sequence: CATSRGYTGELFF.

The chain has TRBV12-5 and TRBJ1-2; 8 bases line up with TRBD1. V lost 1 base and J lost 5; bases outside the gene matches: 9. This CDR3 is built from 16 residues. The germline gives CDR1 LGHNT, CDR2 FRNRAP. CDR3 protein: CASGLAGTGVLYGYTF. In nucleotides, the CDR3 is TGTGCTAGTGGTTTGGCCGGGACAGGAGTCCTATATGGCTACACCTTC.

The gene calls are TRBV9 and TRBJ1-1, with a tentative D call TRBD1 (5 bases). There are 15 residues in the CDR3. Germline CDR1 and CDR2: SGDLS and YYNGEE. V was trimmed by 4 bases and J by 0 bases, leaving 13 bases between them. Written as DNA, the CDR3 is TGTGCCAGCAGCCCTCGACAGAGAATGAACACTGAAGCTTTCTTT. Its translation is CASSPRQRMNTEAFF.

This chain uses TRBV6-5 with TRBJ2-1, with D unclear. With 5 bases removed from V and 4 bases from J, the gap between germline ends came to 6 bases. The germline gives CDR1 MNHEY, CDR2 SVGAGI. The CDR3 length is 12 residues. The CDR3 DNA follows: TGTGCCAGCAGTACCAGTTACAATGAGCAGTTCTTC. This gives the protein CASSTSYNEQFF.

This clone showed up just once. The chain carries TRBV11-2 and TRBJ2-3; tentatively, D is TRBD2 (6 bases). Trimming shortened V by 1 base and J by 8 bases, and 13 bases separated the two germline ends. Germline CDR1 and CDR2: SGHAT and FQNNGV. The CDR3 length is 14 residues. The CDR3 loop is CASSLVLAEGTQYF. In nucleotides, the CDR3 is TGTGCCAGCAGCTTAGTCCTGGCGGAGGGTACGCAGTATTTT.

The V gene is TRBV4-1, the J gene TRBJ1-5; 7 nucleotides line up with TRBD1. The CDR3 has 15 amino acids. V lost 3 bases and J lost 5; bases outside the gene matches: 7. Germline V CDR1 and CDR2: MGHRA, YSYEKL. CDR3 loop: CASSHDRDSDQPQHF. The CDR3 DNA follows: TGCGCCAGCAGCCATGACCGGGACAGCGATCAGCCCCAGCATTTT.

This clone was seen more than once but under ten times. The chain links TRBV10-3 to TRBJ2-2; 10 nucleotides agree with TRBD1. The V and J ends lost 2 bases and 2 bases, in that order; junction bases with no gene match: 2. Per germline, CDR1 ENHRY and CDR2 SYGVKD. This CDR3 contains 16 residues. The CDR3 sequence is CAISEGQGGNTGELFF. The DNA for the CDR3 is TGTGCCATCAGTGAGGGACAGGGGGGAAACACCGGGGAGCTGTTTTTT.

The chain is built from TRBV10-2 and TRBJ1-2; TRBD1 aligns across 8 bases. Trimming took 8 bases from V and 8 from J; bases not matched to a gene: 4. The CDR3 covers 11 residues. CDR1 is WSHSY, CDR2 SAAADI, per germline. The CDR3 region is CASGQGEGYTF. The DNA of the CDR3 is TGCGCCAGCGGACAGGGCGAAGGCTACACCTTC.

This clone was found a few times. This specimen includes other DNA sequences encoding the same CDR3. The CDR3 DNA sequence: TGTGCCAGCACCGATCAGGCGTTTAACTATGGCTACACCTTC. It specifies CASTDQAFNYGYTF. The chain joins TRBV2 to TRBJ1-2; D is uncertain. The CDR3 has 14 residues. Germline CDR1 reads SNHLY; CDR2 reads FYNNEI. V lost 7 bases and J 1 base, leaving 13 bases between the germline ends.

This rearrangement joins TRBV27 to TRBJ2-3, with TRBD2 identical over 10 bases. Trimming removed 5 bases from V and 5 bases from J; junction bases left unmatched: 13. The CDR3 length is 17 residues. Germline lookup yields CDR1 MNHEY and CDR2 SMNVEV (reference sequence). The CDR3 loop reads CASSGVASGSRGDTQYF. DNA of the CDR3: TGTGCCAGCAGTGGAGTGGCTAGCGGGAGTCGAGGAGATACGCAGTATTTT.

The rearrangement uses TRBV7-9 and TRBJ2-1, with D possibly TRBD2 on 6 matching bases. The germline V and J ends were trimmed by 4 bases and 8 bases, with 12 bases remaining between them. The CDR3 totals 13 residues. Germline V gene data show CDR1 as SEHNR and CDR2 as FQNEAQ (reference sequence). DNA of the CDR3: TGTGCCAGCAGCTCTGGAGGGCCCTATGAGCAGTTCTTC. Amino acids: CASSSGGPYEQFF.